This TCR beta chain comes out of a study of CD8+ T cells in alopecia areata. In the case of this clone: Its antigen is unknown.

Study findings and constraints: Patients displayed less clarity in TCR sharing than mice, a finding possibly related to HLA.

Specified treatment: oral pan-JAK inhibitor, 5-10 mg twice daily. Following RNA extraction, reverse transcription yielded cDNA that acted as the sequencing template. Profiling relied on immunoSEQ multiplex PCR, and the TCRdb table lists in-frame clones only, not all of them. Of some 110,000 clones in the sample, around 58% are singletons; the top ten hold roughly 30%. Sequences were derived from CD8+ T cells sorted from blood, sampled at week 4, from a patient treated with tofacitinib. This TCR derives from a human donor with alopecia areata.

As DNA, the CDR3 is TGCGCCACCTCACCCCGGGACGAGACGGCCAACGTCCTGACTTTC. As protein: CATSPRDETANVLTF. This chain links TRBV4-1 with TRBJ2-6; D may correspond to TRBD1 or TRBD2 (5 bases each). The CDR3 contains 15 residues. Germline V gene lookup returns CDR1 MGHRA and CDR2 YSYEKL. V was shortened by 10 bases and J by 6 bases, with 19 bases between the two germline ends.